This passage covers 29 T cell receptor beta chains from one sample sequenced in a study of early T cells in non-severe SARS-CoV-2 infection. TCRdb recomputed calls from the 5' RACE reads with MiXCR, one row per CDR3 protein. The sample lists some 19,000 distinct CDR3 sequences, about 4% occurring once. Material for sequencing was whole blood. The receptors stem from an adult who was a healthcare worker with PCR-confirmed SARS-CoV-2 infection or an uninfected control (not recorded which).

This clonotype appeared many times. This sequence joins TRBV7-3 and TRBJ2-1; no reliable D call. The CDR3 totals 13 residues. V lost 1 base, J lost 7 bases, and 8 bases lay in between. CDR1 and CDR2 (germline): SGHTA, FQGTGA. This chain's CDR3 is CASSLNKVNEQFF. The CDR3 bases are TGTGCCAGCAGCTTAAATAAGGTTAATGAGCAGTTCTTC.

In this sample, this clonotype turned up many times. This chain links TRBV5-5 with TRBJ2-7, with TRBD2 identical over 8 bases. The CDR3 sequence is 15 residues long. V lost 4 bases, J lost 3 bases, and 9 bases stayed unmatched. The V gene's germline CDR1 is SGHKS and CDR2 YYEKEE (reference sequence). The chain's CDR3 is CASSQPGLGLYEQYF. The CDR3 DNA reads as TGTGCCAGCAGCCAACCGGGACTAGGCCTCTACGAGCAGTACTTC.

This clonotype is deemed medium-sized. The V and J genes are TRBV10-3 and TRBJ2-1; the match to TRBD2 covers 8 bases. CDR3 length: 13 amino acids. Germline lookup yields CDR1 ENHRY and CDR2 SYGVKD. The V and J ends lost 5 bases and 9 bases, in that order; junction bases with no gene match: 6. The DNA for the CDR3 is TGTGCCATCAGTAACGGGGGGGCCGGTGAGCAGTTCTTC. Protein: CAISNGGAGEQFF.

This clonotype was seen only a few times. The junction shows a germline mismatch at one end, possibly a read error. The V gene is TRBV7-7, the J gene TRBJ2-3; D is perhaps TRBD1 (5 bases). Germline lookup yields CDR1 SSHAT and CDR2 FNYEAQ (reference sequence). The CDR3 is 15 residues long. DNA of the CDR3: TGTGCTAGCAGCTTAAAAGGGGCCAGCACAGATACGCAGTATTTT. Translated: CASSLKGASTDTQYF.

This clonotype showed up just a few times. This chain uses TRBV21-1 with TRBJ2-3; no DNA check was done on the table's D call, TRBD2. TRBV21-1 is a known pseudogene. The CDR3 loop spans 15 amino acids. In DNA form, the CDR3 reads TGTGCCAGCAGCTCCTTAGCGGGGGGCACAGATACGCAGTATTTT. Translated: CASSSLAGGTDTQYF.

This clonotype was counted many times. The chain links TRBV7-6 to TRBJ2-5, with 8 bases fitting TRBD1. The CDR3 sequence is 12 residues long. V dropped 5 bases and J dropped 4; count of bases not matched to a gene: 0. The germline gives CDR1 SGHVS, CDR2 FNYEAQ. The DNA of the CDR3 is TGTGCCAGCAGCCAGGGGGCAGAGACCCAGTACTTC. The encoded protein is CASSQGAETQYF.

At least ten counts were recorded for this clonotype. The chain joins TRBV7-3 to TRBJ2-5; D is unresolved. V was pared by 5 bases and J by 4 bases, with 5 bases between. The CDR3 covers 11 residues. Germline V gives CDR1 SGHTA, CDR2 FQGTGA. The CDR3: CASSPGETQYF. DNA of the CDR3: TGTGCCAGCAGCCCAGGAGAGACCCAGTACTTC.

Many counts were recorded for this clonotype. The CDR3 ends on some other residue instead of the conserved phenylalanine or tryptophan, so this is likely a read error. The V gene is TRBV13, the J gene TRBJ1-2, with D uncertain. Germline CDR1 and CDR2: PRHDT and FYEKMQ (reference sequence). This CDR3 comprises 13 residues. Between the trimmed V and J ends, which lost 5 bases and 6 bases, there was a span of 13 bases. CDR3 protein: CASSRTRSDGYTL. In nucleotides, the CDR3 is TGTGCCAGCAGCAGGACTCGCTCTGATGGCTACACCTTA.

The sample holds many counts of this clonotype. The chain uses TRBV6-1 and TRBJ1-5; 8 positions match TRBD1. Germline-derived CDR1 and CDR2 are MNHNS and SASEGT. The CDR3 runs to 15 residues. V shed 6 bases and J 3 bases; nucleotides not matched to a gene: 7. The CDR3 spells CASRVTGAYNQPQHF. The CDR3 DNA follows: TGTGCCAGCAGGGTGACAGGGGCCTACAATCAGCCCCAGCATTTT.

This clonotype was observed at least ten times. The chain has TRBV2 and TRBJ2-3; TRBD2 matches at 8 bases. Trimming removed 2 bases from V and 1 base from J; junction bases left unmatched: 2. The CDR3 length is 15 residues. CDR1 and CDR2 (germline): SNHLY, FYNNEI. The CDR3 nucleotides are TGTGCCAGCAGTGAACAACTAGCGGGCACAGATACGCAGTATTTT. The encoded protein is CASSEQLAGTDTQYF.

By sample fraction, this clonotype is medium-sized. This chain links TRBV11-2 with TRBJ2-7; D gene unclear. The V end lost 5 bases, the J end lost 1 base, and 18 bases lay between the germline ends. The germline gives CDR1 SGHAT, CDR2 FQNNGV. The length of the CDR3 is 16 residues. CDR3 bases: TGTGCCAGCAGCCCCATACAAGCCCGAAGATCCTACGAGCAGTACTTC. Translated, it gives CASSPIQARRSYEQYF.

The sample holds many counts of this clonotype. This rearrangement joins TRBV4-1 to TRBJ2-6, with TRBD1 identical over 8 bases. The CDR3 runs to 23 residues. The junction had 25 bases not matched to a gene; V was cut back by 4 bases and J by 2 bases. Germline-derived CDR1 and CDR2 are MGHRA and YSYEKL. CDR3: CASSPDLTDRDHQNQAGANVLTF. CDR3 nucleotides: TGCGCCAGCAGCCCAGACTTGACGGACAGGGACCATCAAAATCAGGCTGGGGCCAACGTCCTGACTTTC.

This clonotype is medium-sized within its sample. The rearrangement links TRBV6-1 to TRBJ1-5, with D unresolved. V lost 10 bases, J lost 0 bases, and 10 bases lay in between. CDR3 length equals 13 residues. Germline V gives CDR1 MNHNS, CDR2 SASEGT. The CDR3, as DNA: TGTGCCACCCTTATACATAGCAATCAGCCCCAGCATTTT. Translating it yields CATLIHSNQPQHF.

This clonotype was seen at least ten times. The rearrangement joins TRBV4-3 to TRBJ2-3; no reliable D call. In germline, CDR1 is LGHNA, CDR2 YSLEER. Between the trimmed V and J ends, which lost 4 bases and 5 bases, there was a span of 13 bases. This CDR3 spans 14 amino acids. CDR3 sequence: CASSLQSDGDTQYF. The CDR3 DNA sequence: TGCGCCAGCAGCCTCCAGTCGGATGGAGATACGCAGTATTTT.

This clonotype was seen at least ten times. V gene TRBV12-3 or TRBV12-4 combines with J gene TRBJ1-3; TRBD1 might be the D (5 bases). CDR3 size: 15 residues. Trimming removed 5 bases at V and 0 bases at J, with 11 bases between. CDR3 nucleotide sequence: TGTGCCAGCAGTGGGGACCGGAGCTCTGGAAACACCATATATTTT. It is translated as CASSGDRSSGNTIYF.

This clonotype was detected many times. The chain employs TRBV20-1 and TRBJ2-7, with D perhaps matching TRBD2 (5 bases). The V end lost 7 bases, the J end lost 2 bases, and 15 bases lay between the germline ends. The V gene's germline CDR1 is DFQATT and CDR2 SNEGSKA (reference sequence). The CDR3 length is 13 residues. CDR3 nucleotides: TGCAGTGGGGGAGCGGCAGCGACCTACGAGCAGTACTTC. Protein sequence: CSGGAAATYEQYF.

This clonotype is medium-sized in the sample. The chain recombines TRBV20-1 with TRBJ2-3, with D unresolved. Germline values: CDR1 DFQATT, CDR2 SNEGSKA (reference sequence). With 7 bases removed from V and 2 bases from J, the gap between germline ends came to 10 bases. The CDR3 is made up of 12 amino acids. The CDR3 loop is CSVGRTTDTQYF. The CDR3 nucleotides read TGCAGTGTCGGGCGGACCACAGATACGCAGTATTTT.

By share of the sample, this clonotype is medium-sized. This chain connects TRBV29-1 to TRBJ2-7, with TRBD1 matching over 7 bases. Germline CDR1 is SQVTM and CDR2 is ANQGSEA. There are 11 residues in the CDR3. With V trimmed by 6 bases and J by 2 bases, 1 base remained unmatched. The CDR3 DNA sequence: TGCAGCGTGGGACAGACCTACGAGCAGTACTTC. Its protein product is CSVGQTYEQYF.

This clonotype was found many times. The V gene is TRBV12-3 or TRBV12-4, the J gene TRBJ1-5, with 7 bases identical to TRBD1. V shed 6 bases and J 3 bases; nucleotides not matched to a gene: 11. The CDR3 length is 16 residues. CDR3 region: CASRSNRGNNNQPQHF. CDR3 nucleotide sequence: TGTGCCAGCAGGAGCAACAGGGGAAATAACAATCAGCCCCAGCATTTT.

This clonotype was detected ten times or more. The CDR3 nucleotides are TGTGCCAGCAGCTCAACTAGCGGGGGGGGACACAATGAGCAGTTCTTC. Translation: CASSSTSGGGHNEQFF. The chain is built from TRBV7-6 and TRBJ2-1; the match to TRBD2 covers 13 bases. The J segment lost 5 bases and the V segment lost 4 bases, leaving 5 bases of the junction unmatched. The length of the CDR3 is 16 residues. Germline V gene sequence: CDR1 SGHVS, CDR2 FNYEAQ. Combining the CDR3 with reference TRBV7-6 and TRBJ2-1 gives the whole variable domain GAGVSQSPRYKVTKRGQDVALRCDPISGHVSLYWYRQALGQGPEFLTYFNYEAQQDKSGLPNDRFSAERPEGSISTLTIQRTEQRDSAMYRCASSSTSGGGHNEQFFGPGTRLTVL.

There are many counts of this clonotype. V usage is TRBV5-1 and J usage is TRBJ1-5, with 9 nucleotides matching TRBD1. CDR3 length equals 16 residues. Germline values: CDR1 SGHRS, CDR2 YFSETQ. The ends lost 4 bases at V and 4 bases at J; junction bases unmatched: 9. The CDR3 spells CASSRGAGTGNQPQHF. In nucleotides, the CDR3 is TGCGCCAGCAGCCGGGGGGCCGGGACAGGGAATCAGCCCCAGCATTTT. The whole variable domain, remainder taken from reference TRBV5-1 and TRBJ1-5, is KAGVTQTPRYLIKTRGQQVTLSCSPISGHRSVSWYQQTPGQGLQFLFEYFSETQRNKGNFPGRFSGRQFSNSRSEMNVSTLELGDSALYLCASSRGAGTGNQPQHFGDGTRLSIL.

This clonotype was found many times. The chain has TRBV20-1 and TRBJ2-1; 8 positions match TRBD2. Trimming cost V 6 bases and J 0 bases; bases outside gene matches: 7. From germline, CDR1 is DFQATT and CDR2 SNEGSKA (reference sequence). This CDR3 contains 15 residues. The CDR3 bases are TGCAGTGCCCTTCCGGGGGGGAACTCCTACAATGAGCAGTTCTTC. Its translation: CSALPGGNSYNEQFF.

This clonotype was counted at least ten times. The chain links TRBV3-1 to TRBJ2-7; D is uncertain. The CDR3 is 14 residues long. Per the germline V gene, CDR1 is LGHDT and CDR2 is YNNKEL (reference sequence). Trimming cost V 0 bases and J 0 bases, with 6 bases left between them. CDR3 sequence reads: CASSQDRSSYEQYF. The CDR3 region has the DNA TGTGCCAGCAGCCAAGACCGGAGCTCCTACGAGCAGTACTTC.

This clonotype showed up many times. The CDR3 DNA sequence: TGCGCCAGCAGCCAATACAGACAGGACTACTATGGCTACACCTTC. It yields the protein CASSQYRQDYYGYTF. The gene calls are TRBV4-1 and TRBJ1-2; D may be TRBD1 (6 bases). Germline lookup yields CDR1 MGHRA and CDR2 YSYEKL. V lost 2 bases, J lost 3 bases, and 13 bases lay in between. The CDR3 totals 15 residues.

This clonotype was seen ten or more times. The chain recombines TRBV7-9 with TRBJ2-1, with D possibly TRBD2 on 6 matching bases. With 8 bases removed from V and 7 bases from J, the gap between germline ends came to 12 bases. The CDR3 extends over 12 amino acids. Germline assignment: CDR1 SEHNR and CDR2 FQNEAQ (reference sequence). The chain's CDR3 is CASSGTENEQFF. The DNA of the CDR3 is TGTGCCAGCTCGGGGACTGAAAATGAGCAGTTCTTC.

This clonotype has a count of ten or more. The J gene is TRBJ1-2, the V gene TRBV27; D gene ambiguous. This CDR3 comprises 14 residues. The V end lost 7 bases, the J end lost 7 bases, and 19 bases lay between the germline ends. Germline loops: CDR1 MNHEY, CDR2 SMNVEV (reference sequence). The CDR3, as DNA: TGTGCCAGCAAAATGTCCCAGGCCCCCACTGGCTACACCTTC. Translating it yields CASKMSQAPTGYTF.

This clonotype is classed as medium-sized (0.01 to 0.1%). This chain connects TRBV9 to TRBJ2-1; 8 nucleotides match TRBD2. The CDR3 extends over 15 amino acids. Germline V CDR1 and CDR2: SGDLS, YYNGEE. The J segment lost 7 bases and the V segment lost 6 bases, leaving 12 bases of the junction unmatched. Here the CDR3 DNA reads TGTGCCAGCACCCCAACTTTAGCGGGATGGAATGAGCAGTTCTTC. Its translation: CASTPTLAGWNEQFF.

This clonotype was observed at least ten times. The chain is built from TRBV5-6 and TRBJ2-7; weak D call: TRBD1 (7 bases). V was cut by 4 bases and J by 4 bases, with 15 bases left in between. This CDR3 region has 14 residues. Germline V gene lookup returns CDR1 SGHDT and CDR2 YYEEEE. Here the CDR3 reads CASSPTGRTYEQYF. CDR3 DNA: TGTGCCAGCAGCCCGACAGGGAGGACGTACGAGCAGTACTTC. The whole variable domain, filled in from reference TRBV5-6 and TRBJ2-7, reads DAGVTQSPTHLIKTRGQQVTLRCSPKSGHDTVSWYQQALGQGPQFIFQYYEEEERQRGNFPDRFSGHQFPNYSSELNVNALLLGDSALYLCASSPTGRTYEQYFGPGTRLTVT.

The sample holds many counts of this clonotype. The V call is TRBV4-1, the J call TRBJ1-2, with D maybe TRBD1 (5 bases). The V end was cut by 1 base, the J end by 2 bases, with 14 bases between. There are 16 residues in the CDR3. Germline V gene sequence: CDR1 MGHRA, CDR2 YSYEKL. CDR3 sequence reads: CASSQGLRQINYGYTF. CDR3 in DNA: TGCGCCAGCAGCCAAGGACTCCGACAGATAAACTATGGCTACACCTTC.